This is a list of T cell receptor beta chains from one sample in a study of blood T cell repertoires in COVID-19. Profiling relied on immunoSEQ multiplex PCR, and the TCRdb table lists in-frame clones only, not all of them. Found here are around 260,000 clones, about 86% of them singletons; the top ten hold around 4.1%. Sequenced: PBMCs or T cells enriched from blood (not recorded which). The receptors stem from a man between 25 and 39 years old with acute COVID-19. Both conserved end residues are part of each CDR3. D genes are given only for firm matches. Part of the rows lack a size; the others show once, few, many or a class for expanded clones.

J: TRBJ1-1; V: TRBV30; D: .; size: .; CDR3: CAWIQATLNTEAFF; DNA: TGTGCCTGGATACAGGCAACTTTGAACACTGAAGCTTTCTTT
J: TRBJ1-5; V: TRBV20-1; D: TRBD1; size: .; CDR3: CSASSTGAMSNQPQHF; DNA: TGCAGTGCTAGTTCTACAGGGGCGATGAGCAATCAGCCCCAGCATTTT
J: TRBJ2-2; V: TRBV28; D: TRBD1; size: .; CDR3: CASSTGQGDTGELFF; DNA: TGTGCCAGCAGTACCGGACAGGGGGACACCGGGGAGCTGTTTTTT
J: TRBJ2-1; V: TRBV9; D: .; size: few; CDR3: CASSVGKGELSYNEQFF; DNA: TGTGCCAGCAGCGTAGGTAAGGGGGAGCTGTCCTACAATGAGCAGTTCTTC
J: TRBJ2-1; V: TRBV6-5; D: TRBD1; size: .; CDR3: CASSYLPGQGFDEQFF; DNA: TGTGCCAGCAGTTACCTCCCGGGACAGGGGTTCGATGAGCAGTTCTTC
J: TRBJ1-5; V: TRBV5-1; D: TRBD1; size: .; CDR3: CASSSGTGVNQPQHF; DNA: TGTGCCAGCAGTTCCGGGACAGGGGTCAATCAGCCCCAGCATTTT
J: TRBJ1-2; V: TRBV7-8; D: TRBD1; size: .; CDR3: CASSFKSLIWTGDGYTF; DNA: TGTGCCAGCAGCTTTAAGAGCCTTATCTGGACAGGGGATGGCTACACCTTC
J: TRBJ1-2; V: TRBV27; D: .; size: .; CDR3: CASSLWGRDYGYTF; DNA: TGTGCCAGCAGTTTATGGGGCAGGGACTATGGCTACACCTTC
J: TRBJ1-1; V: TRBV9; D: .; size: few; CDR3: CASAGEDNTEAFF; DNA: TGTGCCAGCGCGGGGGAGGATAACACTGAAGCTTTCTTT
J: TRBJ2-2; V: TRBV5-1; D: .; size: .; CDR3: CASSLANGGELFF; DNA: TGTGCCAGCAGCTTGGCCAACGGGGGGGAGCTGTTTTTT
J: TRBJ1-4; V: TRBV7-9; D: .; size: .; CDR3: CASRAWEGVNEKLFF; DNA: TGTGCCAGCAGGGCCTGGGAAGGGGTTAATGAAAAACTGTTTTTT
J: TRBJ2-3; V: TRBV15; D: TRBD1; size: .; CDR3: CATNRDQGADTQYF; DNA: TGTGCCACCAACAGAGACCAGGGGGCAGATACGCAGTATTTT
J: TRBJ1-2; V: TRBV14; D: .; size: few; CDR3: CASSPRREPYVHGYTF; DNA: TGTGCCAGCAGCCCCCGTCGAGAACCATACGTGCATGGCTACACCTTC
J: TRBJ2-3; V: TRBV4-3; D: TRBD2; size: once; CDR3: CASSKTSGRATSADTQYF; DNA: TGCGCCAGCAGCAAGACTAGCGGGAGGGCCACTAGCGCAGATACGCAGTATTTT
J: TRBJ2-5; V: TRBV2; D: TRBD1; size: few; CDR3: CASSRDRQETQYF; DNA: TGTGCCAGCAGTAGGGACAGACAAGAGACCCAGTACTTC
J: TRBJ1-6; V: TRBV19; D: .; size: .; CDR3: CASSPRENNSPLHF; DNA: TGTGCCAGTAGCCCTCGAGAGAATAATTCACCCCTCCACTTT
J: TRBJ1-3; V: TRBV20-1; D: .; size: .; CDR3: CSASRGGANTIYF; DNA: TGCAGTGCTAGTAGGGGGGGTGCGAACACCATATATTTT
J: TRBJ1-4; V: TRBV3-1/TRBV3-2; D: .; size: .; CDR3: CASSQVAGEKLFF; DNA: TGTGCCAGCAGCCAAGTCGCAGGGGAAAAACTGTTTTTT
J: TRBJ2-5; V: TRBV9; D: TRBD2; size: .; CDR3: CASSVGLAGETQYF; DNA: TGTGCCAGCAGCGTGGGACTAGCGGGAGAGACCCAGTACTTC
J: TRBJ2-1; V: TRBV5-1; D: TRBD1; size: many; CDR3: CASSSGGTGPYNEQFF; DNA: TGCGCCAGCAGCTCCGGAGGGACAGGGCCCTACAATGAGCAGTTCTTC
J: TRBJ1-2; V: TRBV5-4; D: .; size: .; CDR3: CASMNRRNYGYTF; DNA: TGTGCCAGCATGAACAGGCGGAACTATGGCTACACCTTC
J: TRBJ1-2; V: TRBV19; D: .; size: .; CDR3: CASSIGEVGYTF; DNA: TGTGCCAGTAGTATAGGTGAGGTTGGCTACACCTTC
J: TRBJ2-1; V: TRBV25-1; D: TRBD2; size: .; CDR3: CASSEWASGSGNEQFF; DNA: TGTGCCAGCAGTGAATGGGCTAGCGGGAGCGGGAATGAGCAGTTCTTC
J: TRBJ1-5; V: TRBV2; D: TRBD1; size: .; CDR3: CASRGDRGGQPQHF; DNA: TGTGCCAGCAGGGGGGACAGGGGCGGTCAGCCCCAGCATTTT
J: TRBJ2-1; V: TRBV29-1; D: .; size: few; CDR3: CSVEVGPPSFLF; DNA: TGCAGCGTTGAAGTGGGGCCGCCCAGTTTCCTCTTC
J: TRBJ1-6; V: TRBV5-6; D: TRBD1; size: .; CDR3: CASSLVQGDSPLHF; DNA: TGTGCCAGCAGCTTGGTACAGGGGGATTCACCCCTCCACTTT
J: TRBJ1-2; V: TRBV4-1; D: .; size: .; CDR3: CASSHLWGGKGYGYTF; DNA: TGCGCCAGCAGCCACCTATGGGGGGGCAAGGGATATGGCTACACCTTC
J: TRBJ1-1; V: TRBV27; D: .; size: .; CDR3: CASSLSGLRLVDTEAFF; DNA: TGTGCCAGCAGTTTATCGGGGCTGCGGCTGGTAGACACTGAAGCTTTCTTT
J: TRBJ1-1; V: TRBV24-1; D: TRBD1; size: .; CDR3: CATSAHGTDEAFF; DNA: TGTGCCACCAGTGCCCACGGGACAGATGAAGCTTTCTTT
J: TRBJ1-1; V: TRBV18; D: .; size: .; CDR3: CASSPQGGARTEAFF; DNA: TGTGCCAGCTCACCACAGGGGGGGGCAAGAACTGAAGCTTTCTTT
J: TRBJ2-2; V: TRBV7-9; D: TRBD1; size: .; CDR3: CASSLGDRDTGELFF; DNA: TGTGCCAGCAGCTTAGGAGACAGGGACACCGGGGAGCTGTTTTTT
J: TRBJ1-1; V: TRBV19; D: TRBD1; size: .; CDR3: CASSAYQGQGDTEAFF; DNA: TGTGCCAGTAGTGCCTACCAGGGACAGGGGGACACTGAAGCTTTCTTT
J: TRBJ1-1; V: TRBV7-2; D: .; size: .; CDR3: CASAPYMNTEAFF; DNA: TGTGCCAGCGCACCATACATGAACACTGAAGCTTTCTTT
J: TRBJ2-1; V: TRBV6-6; D: TRBD2; size: .; CDR3: CASSPAGLAENEQFF; DNA: TGTGCCAGCAGCCCGGCGGGACTAGCGGAAAATGAGCAGTTCTTC
J: TRBJ2-1; V: TRBV28; D: .; size: .; CDR3: CASSLARFGEQFF; DNA: TGTGCCAGCAGTTTGGCTAGGTTCGGTGAGCAGTTCTTC
J: TRBJ2-5; V: TRBV19; D: .; size: .; CDR3: CASSGGRQETQYF; DNA: TGTGCCAGTAGTGGTGGCCGACAAGAGACCCAGTACTTC
J: TRBJ2-3; V: TRBV6-4; D: TRBD2; size: .; CDR3: CASSLGSGGSTDTQYF; DNA: TGTGCCAGCAGTTTGGGGAGCGGGGGCAGCACAGATACGCAGTATTTT
J: TRBJ1-1; V: TRBV6-5; D: .; size: .; CDR3: CASSQNRVGNTEAFF; DNA: TGTGCCAGCAGTCAAAACAGGGTTGGGAACACTGAAGCTTTCTTT
J: TRBJ2-3; V: TRBV12-5; D: TRBD2; size: .; CDR3: CASGRGGTSGTDTQYF; DNA: TGTGCTAGTGGCCGGGGCGGGACTAGCGGCACAGATACGCAGTATTTT
J: TRBJ2-2; V: TRBV20-1; D: .; size: .; CDR3: CSAGYTGELFF; DNA: TGCAGTGCCGGGTACACCGGGGAGCTGTTTTTT
J: TRBJ1-1; V: TRBV5-6; D: .; size: .; CDR3: CASSDAVGGKAFF; DNA: TGTGCCAGCAGCGACGCGGTTGGAGGGAAAGCTTTCTTT
J: TRBJ1-1; V: TRBV6-5; D: .; size: .; CDR3: CASWRSLKDSEAFF; DNA: TGTGCCAGCTGGAGGTCGTTGAAGGACTCTGAAGCTTTCTTT